What follows are 10 T cell receptor beta chains derived from one specimen sequenced in a study of cytomegalovirus exposure and HLA in healthy donors. Primers for the PCR totalled 60 Vbeta and 13 Jbeta. Generated by immunoSEQ multiplex PCR, the TCRdb table keeps only in-frame clones and is missing some. Of 80,000 to 100,000 clones in the sample, 80% were seen once. The sequencing sample was made of PBMCs. Receptors were obtained from a man aged 25 to 45 in good health and CMV-seronegative.

Concerning this clone: Other nucleotide sequences from this sample produce the same CDR3. This sequence joins TRBV19 and TRBJ2-1, with D possibly matching TRBD2 (6 bases). Germline assignment: CDR1 LNHDA and CDR2 SQIVND (reference sequence). V was trimmed by 3 bases and J by 1 base, leaving 10 bases between them. CDR3 length: 15 residues. In nucleotides, the CDR3 is TGTGCCAGTAGTATCAGCGGGCTGTCCTACAATGAGCAGTTCTTC. Translating it yields CASSISGLSYNEQFF.

The chain is built from TRBV5-1 and TRBJ1-1; 9 bases are shared with TRBD1. Germline CDR1 is SGHRS and CDR2 is YFSETQ. V shed 4 bases and J 5 bases; nucleotides not matched to a gene: 9. CDR3 length: 15 residues. CDR3 nucleotides: TGCGCCAGCAGCGCGACAGGGGGGGGAGGGACTGAAGCTTTCTTT. The encoded protein is CASSATGGGGTEAFF.

V gene TRBV27 combines with J gene TRBJ1-4, with TRBD1 identical over 9 bases. Germline CDR1 and CDR2: MNHEY and SMNVEV (reference sequence). This CDR3 contains 17 residues. After removal of 0 bases from V and 7 bases from J, the junction contained 9 bases not matched to a gene. CDR3 in DNA: TGTGCCAGCAGTTTATCCCCACCGGGACAGGGAGGTGAAAAACTGTTTTTT. It codes for CASSLSPPGQGGEKLFF.

The chain couples TRBV27 to TRBJ2-1, with unresolved D. Trimming took off 0 bases at V and 6 bases at J, with 9 bases between the two ends. CDR1 and CDR2 from the germline V gene are MNHEY and SMNVEV (reference sequence). The CDR3 contains 14 residues. The CDR3 sequence: CASSLSGLGNEQFF. CDR3 bases: TGTGCCAGCAGTTTATCGGGCCTGGGCAATGAGCAGTTCTTC.

The chain links TRBV27 to TRBJ2-3; D not resolved. In germline, CDR1 is MNHEY, CDR2 SMNVEV (reference sequence). The CDR3 is 13 amino acids. Trimming took 4 bases from V and 3 from J, leaving 8 bases between them. This CDR3 reads CASSWASTDTQYF. Here the CDR3 DNA reads TGTGCCAGCAGTTGGGCATCTACAGATACGCAGTATTTT.

The chain is built from TRBV4-2 and TRBJ2-3, with D tentatively TRBD1 (7 bases). The CDR3 sequence is 19 residues long. Per germline, CDR1 LGHNA and CDR2 YNFKEQ. V was shortened by 6 bases and J by 4 bases, with 29 bases between the two germline ends. The CDR3: CASSRNLLQGGELSDTQYF. Written as DNA, the CDR3 is TGTGCCAGCAGTCGAAATTTACTGCAGGGGGGTGAGTTGTCAGATACGCAGTATTTT.

This rearrangement joins TRBV4-1 to TRBJ1-4; 9 nucleotides match TRBD1. Germline V lookup: CDR1 MGHRA, CDR2 YSYEKL. The CDR3 is 15 residues long. Trimming at V came to 2 bases and at J to 6 bases, leaving 4 bases not matched to a gene. The CDR3 sequence: CASSQPRDRDEKLFF. The CDR3 DNA follows: TGCGCCAGCAGCCAACCCCGGGACAGGGATGAAAAACTGTTTTTT.

The gene calls are TRBV19 and TRBJ1-2; weak D call: TRBD1 (6 bases). CDR1 is LNHDA, CDR2 SQIVND, per germline (reference sequence). V was clipped by 3 bases and J by 1 base, with 9 bases between them. This CDR3 contains 14 residues. DNA of the CDR3: TGTGCCAGTAGTATCCAGGGGCGTAACTATGGCTACACCTTC. Amino acids: CASSIQGRNYGYTF.

V is TRBV14 and J is TRBJ2-2, with D perhaps matching TRBD2 (6 bases). The CDR3 is made up of 17 amino acids. V shed 3 bases and J shed 8 bases, with 22 bases lying between them. The germline gives CDR1 SGHDN, CDR2 FVKESK. The CDR3 nucleotides are TGTGCCAGCAGCCAGACCCCCGGGGACTCCATTCATGGGGAGCTGTTTTTT. It specifies CASSQTPGDSIHGELFF.

This clone was seen more than once but under ten times. Other DNA sequences within the sample encode an identical CDR3. V and J are TRBV9 and TRBJ1-2; no firm D call. The CDR3 has 13 residues. V was trimmed by 1 base and J by 2 bases, leaving 6 bases between them. Germline V CDR1 and CDR2: SGDLS, YYNGEE. The CDR3 nucleotides are TGTGCCAGCAGCGTAACAGAGAACTATGGCTACACCTTC. Amino acid sequence: CASSVTENYGYTF.